The rows below give T cell receptor beta chains drawn from one sample of a study of T-cell reconstitution after alpha-beta-depleted transplantation in children. TCRdb recomputed calls from the PCR reads with MiXCR, one row per CDR3 protein. The table lists about 460,000 distinct CDR3 sequences, about an eighth of them singletons. The sequencing used PBMCs, mostly from graft donor cells, collected 180 days after TCRalphabeta/CD19-depleted stem cell transplant. The receptors were sampled from a female patient aged 2-15 years who had a stem cell transplant for aplastic anemia, so the T cells may come from the graft donor. The CDR3 runs from the conserved cysteine through the conserved F or W. The D gene is left open where the match is weak. A row's size may be missing; if present it is once, few, many or a size class.

clone size,V gene,J gene,D gene,CDR3 protein,CDR3 DNA
many,TRBV15,TRBJ2-2,.,CATSRVHQNTGELFF,TGTGCCACCAGCAGAGTTCATCAGAACACCGGGGAGCTGTTTTTT
.,TRBV5-6,TRBJ1-1,TRBD1,CASSPLGTVIPGTEAFF,TGTGCCAGCAGCCCCCTAGGGACAGTCATCCCGGGCACTGAAGCTTTCTTT
few,TRBV28,TRBJ2-1,.,CASSPRRDYNEQFF,TGTGCCAGCAGTCCTCGGAGGGACTACAATGAGCAGTTCTTC
few,TRBV4-3,TRBJ2-3,TRBD2,CASSQDVRGLRTDTQYF,TGCGCCAGCAGCCAAGATGTAAGGGGACTACGCACAGATACGCAGTATTTT
.,TRBV7-9,TRBJ2-1,TRBD2,CASSASGRPSYNEQFF,TGTGCCAGCAGTGCTAGCGGAAGGCCTTCCTACAATGAGCAGTTCTTC
.,TRBV5-1,TRBJ2-2,.,CASSPSYIEHTGELFF,TGCGCCAGCAGCCCATCGTACATAGAACACACCGGGGAGCTGTTTTTT
.,TRBV10-3,TRBJ2-1,TRBD2,CAISETSGRYNEQFF,TGTGCCATCAGTGAGACTAGCGGGAGGTACAATGAGCAGTTCTTC
few,TRBV7-2,TRBJ2-1,TRBD2,CASSLGSGRFNEQFF,TGTGCCAGCAGCTTAGGTAGCGGGAGGTTCAATGAGCAGTTCTTC
few,TRBV5-1,TRBJ2-4,.,CASSFTQGGRDIQYF,TGCGCCAGCAGCTTTACCCAGGGGGGGAGGGACATTCAGTACTTC
few,TRBV28,TRBJ2-1,TRBD2,CASSSTPGVAGYNEQFF,TGTGCCAGCAGTTCTACCCCGGGGGTAGCGGGTTACAATGAGCAGTTCTTC
.,TRBV20-1,TRBJ2-2,TRBD2,CSARSVIAGETWELFF,TGCAGTGCGAGATCCGTTATAGCGGGAGAAACCTGGGAGCTGTTTTTT
few,TRBV7-2,TRBJ1-1,TRBD1,CASRTSGTVHTEAFF,TGTGCCAGCAGGACCTCCGGGACAGTACACACTGAAGCTTTCTTT
few,TRBV7-9,TRBJ2-5,TRBD1,CATGGVRFQETQYF,TGTGCGACAGGGGGGGTCCGGTTCCAAGAGACCCAGTACTTC
many,TRBV9,TRBJ1-4,.,CASSVEGRNEKLFF,TGTGCCAGCAGCGTAGAGGGCAGGAACGAAAAACTGTTTTTT
.,TRBV5-1,TRBJ1-1,TRBD1,CASSRRQGSLNTEAFF,TGCGCCAGCAGCAGAAGACAGGGATCATTGAACACTGAAGCTTTCTTT
once,TRBV18,TRBJ2-1,TRBD1,CASSDRTGEGGAPYNEQFF,TGTGCCAGCTCGGATCGGACAGGGGAGGGAGGAGCGCCCTACAATGAGCAGTTCTTC
.,TRBV10-3,TRBJ1-4,.,CAISLGVVTNEKLFF,TGTGCCATCAGTCTAGGGGTGGTGACTAATGAAAAACTGTTTTTT
many,TRBV20-1,TRBJ2-1,.,CSARSPTRPVDNEQFF,TGCAGTGCTAGATCCCCGACTAGACCGGTAGACAATGAGCAGTTCTTC
many,TRBV21-1,TRBJ1-3,.,CASSTGGRGNTIYF,TGTGCCAGCAGCACAGGGGGCCGGGGAAACACCATATATTTT
.,TRBV5-1,TRBJ2-3,.,CASSLLPLGRTDTQYF,TGCGCCAGCAGCTTGCTCCCCTTGGGGCGCACAGATACGCAGTATTTT
many,TRBV28,TRBJ2-7,.,CASTDSSYEQYF,TGTGCCAGCACGGATAGCTCCTACGAGCAGTACTTC
.,TRBV5-4,TRBJ2-1,.,CASSWSSLATYNEQFF,TGTGCCAGCAGCTGGTCCAGTCTAGCTACCTACAATGAGCAGTTCTTC
.,TRBV20-1,TRBJ2-4,.,CSASGQGKNIQYF,TGCAGTGCTAGTGGGCAGGGCAAAAACATTCAGTACTTC
.,TRBV19,TRBJ2-1,.,CASSIVANEQFF,TGTGCCAGTAGTATAGTAGCAAATGAGCAGTTCTTC
.,TRBV10-3,TRBJ1-1,.,CAIKPTEAFF,TGTGCCATTAAACCCACTGAAGCTTTCTTT
few,TRBV7-2,TRBJ1-1,.,CASSSQRLNTEAFF,TGTGCCAGCAGCTCCCAACGACTGAACACTGAAGCTTTCTTT
few,TRBV4-3,TRBJ2-1,TRBD2,CASSPKSGTSGRTGEQFF,TGCGCCAGCAGCCCGAAGTCCGGGACTAGCGGGAGAACAGGGGAGCAGTTCTTC